The rows below give T cell receptor beta chains drawn from one sample of a study of cytomegalovirus exposure and HLA in healthy donors. The method was immunoSEQ multiplex PCR; TCRdb's version includes in-frame clones alone and lacks a portion of them. The sample contains almost 200,000 clones, approximately 79% of which appear only once. Material for sequencing was PBMCs. Receptors originate from a woman aged 30 to 39 in good health and CMV-seropositive. Each CDR3 is given without its conserved first and last residue.

cdr3_aa: ASRDRGGKETQY; j_call: TRBJ2-5; v_call: TRBV19
cdr3_aa: ASSVMGQGVYHTEAF; j_call: TRBJ1-1; v_call: TRBV7-4
cdr3_aa: ASSLTGQGGETQY; j_call: TRBJ2-5; v_call: TRBV5-1
cdr3_aa: ASSLTPGQRHGYT; j_call: TRBJ1-2; v_call: TRBV5-1
cdr3_aa: ASSADRWSEQY; j_call: TRBJ2-7; v_call: TRBV2
cdr3_aa: ASSSSGRYNSPLH; j_call: TRBJ1-6; v_call: TRBV7-9
cdr3_aa: AISDQDRVGGYT; j_call: TRBJ1-2; v_call: TRBV10-3
cdr3_aa: ASTPAGGNYGYT; j_call: TRBJ1-2; v_call: TRBV19
cdr3_aa: ASRGTVGGYREKLF; j_call: TRBJ1-4; v_call: TRBV28
cdr3_aa: ATSRGQDPSYEQY; j_call: TRBJ2-7; v_call: TRBV15
cdr3_aa: ASSLTSVGIHTHNEQF; j_call: TRBJ2-1; v_call: TRBV7-2
cdr3_aa: ATSGAVTSTDTQY; j_call: TRBJ2-3; v_call: TRBV15
cdr3_aa: ASSANPLASSTDTQY; j_call: TRBJ2-3; v_call: TRBV7-8
cdr3_aa: ASSQVQGAETQY; j_call: TRBJ2-5; v_call: TRBV4-3
cdr3_aa: ASSWGSSGDEQF; j_call: TRBJ2-1; v_call: TRBV5-6
cdr3_aa: ATSRVRSGANVLT; j_call: TRBJ2-6; v_call: TRBV15
cdr3_aa: ASRGQGDTDTQY; j_call: TRBJ2-3; v_call: TRBV6-5
cdr3_aa: ASSRLIAGGPTDTQY; j_call: TRBJ2-3; v_call: TRBV4-1
cdr3_aa: ASSQTYLAGGTGELF; j_call: TRBJ2-2; v_call: TRBV4-3
cdr3_aa: ASSPTSFPYEQY; j_call: TRBJ2-7; v_call: TRBV7-9
cdr3_aa: ASSGQGAVSNEQF; j_call: TRBJ2-1; v_call: TRBV2
cdr3_aa: ASAKAGWDEQY; j_call: TRBJ2-7; v_call: TRBV6-1
cdr3_aa: ASGSNRVPV; j_call: TRBJ1-2; v_call: TRBV28
cdr3_aa: AWSLRAGKQY; j_call: TRBJ2-7; v_call: TRBV30
cdr3_aa: ASSIDPDTGELF; j_call: TRBJ2-2; v_call: TRBV19
cdr3_aa: ASSKNAGRLAGNTIY; j_call: TRBJ1-3; v_call: TRBV7-2
cdr3_aa: ASSRGLAASTDTQY; j_call: TRBJ2-3; v_call: TRBV11-3
cdr3_aa: ASSGYGRAGNEQY; j_call: TRBJ2-7; v_call: TRBV18
cdr3_aa: ASSPGLLETQY; j_call: TRBJ2-5; v_call: TRBV5-8
cdr3_aa: ASSLSSGGAYEQF; j_call: TRBJ2-1; v_call: TRBV5-4
cdr3_aa: ASARTGANVLT; j_call: TRBJ2-6; v_call: TRBV7-9
cdr3_aa: ASSLNTGMNTEAF; j_call: TRBJ1-1; v_call: TRBV5-1
cdr3_aa: ASSPDPTTNYGYT; j_call: TRBJ1-2; v_call: TRBV6-5
cdr3_aa: ASSQDTSAAYEQY; j_call: TRBJ2-7; v_call: TRBV4-3
cdr3_aa: ASSQSSGVNNEQF; j_call: TRBJ2-1; v_call: TRBV14
cdr3_aa: ATRDSNQPQH; j_call: TRBJ1-5; v_call: TRBV15
cdr3_aa: ASSPRDRSNQPQH; j_call: TRBJ1-5; v_call: TRBV4-1
cdr3_aa: SVKRDRGPYEQY; j_call: TRBJ2-7; v_call: TRBV29-1
cdr3_aa: ASSPAGANVLT; j_call: TRBJ2-6; v_call: TRBV7-7
cdr3_aa: ASSLSGQGGTQY; j_call: TRBJ2-5; v_call: TRBV5-4
cdr3_aa: ASSHQDRDWGNTIY; j_call: TRBJ1-3; v_call: TRBV4-1
cdr3_aa: ASSMTVDREKLF; j_call: TRBJ1-4; v_call: TRBV11-3
cdr3_aa: ASSLGPGGTDGYT; j_call: TRBJ1-2; v_call: TRBV5-6
cdr3_aa: ASSLARGASDGYT; j_call: TRBJ1-2; v_call: TRBV7-9
cdr3_aa: ASSVSLSGTGLPLTYNEQF; j_call: TRBJ2-1; v_call: TRBV9
cdr3_aa: ASSLWTSVNEQF; j_call: TRBJ2-1; v_call: TRBV27
cdr3_aa: ASSLSPRLAGVFYEQY; j_call: TRBJ2-7; v_call: TRBV27
cdr3_aa: ASSFLAGRLGYEQY; j_call: TRBJ2-7; v_call: TRBV11-2
cdr3_aa: ASSVALRRTGELF; j_call: TRBJ2-2; v_call: TRBV11-2
cdr3_aa: ASSLGGQPAGQPQH; j_call: TRBJ1-5; v_call: TRBV5-8
cdr3_aa: ASSIGGEFVQPQH; j_call: TRBJ1-5; v_call: TRBV19
cdr3_aa: ASSSIPSGRAGEQY; j_call: TRBJ2-7; v_call: TRBV7-2
cdr3_aa: ASTPGTDGTEAF; j_call: TRBJ1-1; v_call: TRBV21-1
cdr3_aa: ASSFLLRGNGANVLT; j_call: TRBJ2-6; v_call: TRBV27